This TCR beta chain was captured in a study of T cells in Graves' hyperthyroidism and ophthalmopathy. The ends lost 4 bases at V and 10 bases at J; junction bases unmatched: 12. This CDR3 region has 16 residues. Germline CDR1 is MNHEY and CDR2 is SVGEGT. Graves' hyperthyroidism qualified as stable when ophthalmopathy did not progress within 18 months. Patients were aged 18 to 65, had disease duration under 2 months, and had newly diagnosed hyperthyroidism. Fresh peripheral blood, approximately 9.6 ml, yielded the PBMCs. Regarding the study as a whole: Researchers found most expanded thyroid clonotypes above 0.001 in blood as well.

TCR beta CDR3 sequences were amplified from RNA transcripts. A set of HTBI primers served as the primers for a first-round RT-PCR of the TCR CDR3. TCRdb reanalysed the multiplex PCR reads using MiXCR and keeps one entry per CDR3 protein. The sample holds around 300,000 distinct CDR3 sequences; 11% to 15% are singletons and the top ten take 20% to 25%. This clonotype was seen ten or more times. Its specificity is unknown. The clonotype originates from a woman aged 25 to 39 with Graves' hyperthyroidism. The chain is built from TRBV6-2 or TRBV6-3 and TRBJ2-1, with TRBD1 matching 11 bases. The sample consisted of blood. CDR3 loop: CASSSAGTGGGREQFF. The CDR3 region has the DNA TGTGCCAGCAGTTCCGCCGGGACAGGGGGGGGCAGGGAGCAGTTCTTC.